This TCR beta chain emerged from a study of shared T cell receptors in the human thymus. This CDR3 has 16 amino acids. Germline-derived CDR1 and CDR2 are LGHNA and YSLEER. The V segment lost 1 base and the J segment 9 bases; nucleotides outside the gene matches: 10. Only in-frame clones appear in the TCRdb table, and some are missing; sequencing was by immunoSEQ multiplex PCR. In the table there are about 660,000 clones, around 87% of which are singletons. The sample also formed part of further work on human thymus T cells.

The clonotype was recovered from a boy under three years old with a congenital heart defect. Sequenced input: thymocytes. The chain is built from TRBV4-3 and TRBJ2-1; 9 nucleotides align to TRBD2. CDR3 coding DNA: TGCGCCAGCAGCCAAGGTTCCCGGCGGGAGGGCGGTGAGCAGTTCTTC. Protein sequence: CASSQGSRREGGEQFF.